The T cell receptor beta chain under discussion was sequenced for a study of shared clonotypes between healthy human individuals. The protocol was immunoSEQ multiplex PCR, while the TCRdb copy is restricted to in-frame clones and leaves out a portion. The sample has over a million clones; around 95% are singletons. For this clone: In the same sample, other DNA sequences code for this CDR3.

The V and J ends lost 3 bases and 4 bases, in that order; junction bases with no gene match: 4. The germline V gene has CDR1 SGDLS and CDR2 YYNGEE. This CDR3 is built from 14 residues. Sequenced input: naive CD4+ T cells sorted from blood. Stated subset: CD45RA+ positively selected. This TCR was recovered from a man aged 25-45 years in good health. The chain carries TRBV9 and TRBJ2-7, with 10 bases that match TRBD1. For the CDR3, the DNA is TGTGCCAGCAGCGCCCGGGACAGGGGTTACGAGCAGTACTTC. Translation: CASSARDRGYEQYF.